The present T cell receptor beta chain was sequenced within a study of shared clonotypes between healthy human individuals. A remark on this clone: Its antigen is still unknown.

The V segment lost 2 bases and the J segment 6 bases; nucleotides outside the gene matches: 5. Germline V gene sequence: CDR1 SGDLS, CDR2 YYNGEE. The CDR3 loop spans 14 amino acids. Broader study findings: Sample collection involved blood only; tissue repertoires are likely different. A small donor pool kept down the genetic and exposure-history diversity that was represented. Clonotypes not shared had lower generation probabilities than those common to all four donors.

The repertoire was sequenced with immunoSEQ multiplex PCR; TCRdb's copy has only in-frame clones and lacks some. The data contain around 2.5 million clones, approximately 94% of them seen just once; the ten biggest clones take up 0.36%. The sequenced sample was naive CD4+ T cells from PBMCs. Subset meaning: CD45RA+ positively selected. The chain is built from TRBV9 and TRBJ1-5, with 7 bases aligning to TRBD1. The receptor comes from a man aged 18 to 29 in good health. Some clones in this sample may be carry-over from other donors' samples. CDR3 sequence (DNA): TGTGCCAGCAGCGTCCAGGGGGGCCCTCAGCCCCAGCATTTT. The encoded protein is CASSVQGGPQPQHF.